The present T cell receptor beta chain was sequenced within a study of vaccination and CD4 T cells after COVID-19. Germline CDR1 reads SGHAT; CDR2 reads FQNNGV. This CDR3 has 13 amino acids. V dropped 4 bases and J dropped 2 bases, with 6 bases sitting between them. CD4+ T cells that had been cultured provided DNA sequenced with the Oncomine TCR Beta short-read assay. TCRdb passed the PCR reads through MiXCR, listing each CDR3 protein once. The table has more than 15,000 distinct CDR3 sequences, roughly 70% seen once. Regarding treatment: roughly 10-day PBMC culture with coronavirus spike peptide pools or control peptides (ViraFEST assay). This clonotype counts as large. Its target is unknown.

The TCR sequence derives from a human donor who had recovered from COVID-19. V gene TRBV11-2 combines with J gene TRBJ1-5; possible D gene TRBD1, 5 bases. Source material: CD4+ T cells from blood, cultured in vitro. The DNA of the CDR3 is TGTGCCAGCAGCTCACAGGGCAATCAGCCCCAGCATTTT. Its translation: CASSSQGNQPQHF.